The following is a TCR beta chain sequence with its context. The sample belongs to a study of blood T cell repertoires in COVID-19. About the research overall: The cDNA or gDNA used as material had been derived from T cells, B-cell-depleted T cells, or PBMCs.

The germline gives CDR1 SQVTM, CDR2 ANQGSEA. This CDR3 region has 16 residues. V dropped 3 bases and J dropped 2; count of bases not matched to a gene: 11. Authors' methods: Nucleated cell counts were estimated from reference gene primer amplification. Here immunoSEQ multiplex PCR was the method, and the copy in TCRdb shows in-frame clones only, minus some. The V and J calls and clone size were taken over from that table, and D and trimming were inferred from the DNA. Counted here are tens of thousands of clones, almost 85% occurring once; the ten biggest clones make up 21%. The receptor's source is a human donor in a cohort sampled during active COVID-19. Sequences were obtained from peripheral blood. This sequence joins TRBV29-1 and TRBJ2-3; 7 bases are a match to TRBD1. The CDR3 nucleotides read TGCAGCGTTGAGAAAAGTACAGGGGCCCTCACAGATACGCAGTATTTT. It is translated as CSVEKSTGALTDTQYF.